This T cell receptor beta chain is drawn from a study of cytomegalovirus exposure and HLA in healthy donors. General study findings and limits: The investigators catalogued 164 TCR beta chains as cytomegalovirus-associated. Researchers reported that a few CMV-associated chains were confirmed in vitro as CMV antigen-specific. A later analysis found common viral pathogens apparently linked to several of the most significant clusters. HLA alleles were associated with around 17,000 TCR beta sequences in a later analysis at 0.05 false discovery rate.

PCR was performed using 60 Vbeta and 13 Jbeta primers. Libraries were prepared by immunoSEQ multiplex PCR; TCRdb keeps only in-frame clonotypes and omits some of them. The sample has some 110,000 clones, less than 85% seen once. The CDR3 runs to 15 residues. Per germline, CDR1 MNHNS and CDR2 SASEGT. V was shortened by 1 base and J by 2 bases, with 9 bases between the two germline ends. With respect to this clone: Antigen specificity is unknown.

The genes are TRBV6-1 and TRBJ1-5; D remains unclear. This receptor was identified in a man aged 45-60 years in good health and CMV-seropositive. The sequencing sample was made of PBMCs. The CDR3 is CASSEGREGNQPQHF. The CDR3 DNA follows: TGTGCCAGCAGTGAAGGGAGGGAGGGCAATCAGCCCCAGCATTTT.